Given below is one T cell receptor beta chain in context. The junction had 8 bases not matched to a gene; V was cut back by 4 bases and J by 8 bases. CDR3 length equals 14 residues. Germline values: CDR1 SGHNT, CDR2 YENEEA. The entry originates in a study of technical replicates of blood from several donors. Data came from immunoSEQ multiplex PCR; TCRdb stores just in-frame clones and leaves some out. The sample contains over 55,000 clones, around 87% of which appear only once. Sequenced: PBMCs. The chain employs TRBV11-3 and TRBJ2-1, with 7 bases aligning to TRBD1. The clonotype originates from a human donor in good health. Some clones in this sample may be carry-over from other donors' samples. This chain's CDR3 is CASSSYRGGDEQFF. Written as DNA, the CDR3 is TGTGCCAGCAGCTCGTACAGGGGTGGGGATGAGCAGTTCTTC.